This record looks at one T cell receptor (beta chain) sequence and its context. Its antigen is unknown. This table comes from immunoSEQ multiplex PCR, and its TCRdb copy is limited to in-frame clones, with some not included. The data show some 85,000 clones, around 86% seen once. The data derive from a study of graft-versus-host responses after intestinal transplantation. Study outcomes and limitations: In patients with graft-donor T cell macrochimerism, allograft graft-versus-host to host-versus-graft clonal ratios were high.

CDR3 size: 14 residues. Germline loops: CDR1 MNHEY, CDR2 SVGAGI. V lost 5 bases to trimming and J lost 4 bases, with 14 bases between them. V usage is TRBV6-5 and J usage is TRBJ1-2, with D perhaps TRBD1 (5 bases). The material sequenced was unstimulated CD8+ T cells sorted from spleen or lymph node cells, taken before transplant. The TCR sequence derives from a human donor who was the organ donor for an intestinal transplant. CDR3 nucleotides: TGTGCCAGCAGTACCCAGGGCCCTCCCTATGGCTACACCTTC. Translation: CASSTQGPPYGYTF.